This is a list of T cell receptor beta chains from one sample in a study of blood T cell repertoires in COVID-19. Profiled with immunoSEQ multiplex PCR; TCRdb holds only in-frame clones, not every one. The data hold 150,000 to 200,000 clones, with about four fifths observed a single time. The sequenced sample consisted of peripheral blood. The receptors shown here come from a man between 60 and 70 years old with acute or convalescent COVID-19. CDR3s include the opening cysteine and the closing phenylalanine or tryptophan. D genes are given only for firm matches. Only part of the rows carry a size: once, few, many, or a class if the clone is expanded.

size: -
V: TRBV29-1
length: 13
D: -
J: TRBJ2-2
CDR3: CSVEGLQTGELFF
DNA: TGCAGCGTTGAGGGACTTCAAACCGGGGAGCTGTTTTTT

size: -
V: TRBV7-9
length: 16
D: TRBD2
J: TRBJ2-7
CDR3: CASSLGLAGAHYEQYF
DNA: TGTGCCAGCAGCTTAGGGCTAGCGGGAGCACACTACGAGCAGTACTTC

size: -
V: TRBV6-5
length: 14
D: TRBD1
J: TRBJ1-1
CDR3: CASIGQGLASEAFF
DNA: TGTGCCAGCATCGGACAGGGTTTGGCGAGTGAAGCTTTCTTT

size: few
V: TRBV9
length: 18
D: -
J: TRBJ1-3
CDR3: CASSVGLGGSSSGNTIYF
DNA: TGTGCCAGCAGCGTAGGTCTTGGCGGATCTAGCTCTGGAAACACCATATATTTT

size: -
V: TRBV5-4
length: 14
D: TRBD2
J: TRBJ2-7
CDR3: CASSLGAGGYEQYF
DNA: TGTGCCAGCAGCTTGGGAGCGGGGGGCTACGAGCAGTACTTC

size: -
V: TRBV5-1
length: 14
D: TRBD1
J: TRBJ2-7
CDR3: CASSALGQGYEQYF
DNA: TGCGCCAGCAGCGCGCTGGGACAGGGCTACGAGCAGTACTTC

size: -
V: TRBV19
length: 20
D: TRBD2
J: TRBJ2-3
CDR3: CASSTRSLAGGLPGADTQYF
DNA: TGTGCCAGTAGTACCCGCTCACTAGCGGGGGGGCTTCCGGGGGCAGATACGCAGTATTTT

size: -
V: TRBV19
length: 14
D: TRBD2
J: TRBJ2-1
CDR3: CASSLTSGRGEQFF
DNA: TGTGCCAGTAGTTTGACTAGCGGACGGGGGGAGCAGTTCTTC

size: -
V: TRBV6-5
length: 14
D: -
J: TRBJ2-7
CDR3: CASSNSAGDYEQYF
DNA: TGTGCCAGCAGCAATAGTGCAGGGGACTACGAGCAGTACTTC

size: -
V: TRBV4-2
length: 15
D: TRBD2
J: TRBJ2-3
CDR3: CASSQERLATDTQYF
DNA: TGTGCCAGCAGCCAAGAAAGACTAGCCACAGATACGCAGTATTTT

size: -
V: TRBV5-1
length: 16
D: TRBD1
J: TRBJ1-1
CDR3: CASSLGSGGGRTEAFF
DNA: TGCGCCAGCAGCTTGGGCTCAGGGGGCGGGAGAACTGAAGCTTTCTTT